This T cell receptor (beta chain) was identified in a study of blood T cell repertoires in COVID-19. Study-wide context: Acute-phase and convalescent COVID-19 samples originated in the United States, Italy and Spain. Nucleic acid was either cDNA or gDNA, and it came from T cells, B-cell-depleted T cells, or PBMCs.

This clone has only a few counts. Original processing notes: From reference gene primer amplification, estimates of nucleated cell counts were derived. Produced via immunoSEQ multiplex PCR; TCRdb's table is partial and in-frame only. V, J and clone size were drawn from that table, and D and trimming were deduced from the DNA. The sample lists about 250,000 clones; approximately 83% were seen once. Unmatched junction bases numbered 8, after V lost 7 bases and J lost 3 bases. From germline, CDR1 is MRHNA and CDR2 SNTAGT. The CDR3 consists of 15 residues. V and J are TRBV6-4 and TRBJ1-1; 10 nucleotides align to TRBD1. Sequences were obtained from peripheral blood. The receptor's source is a man older than 75 with acute or convalescent COVID-19. In DNA form, the CDR3 reads TGTGCCAGCACCGACCCGGACAGGGGGGACACTGAAGCTTTCTTT. It specifies CASTDPDRGDTEAFF.